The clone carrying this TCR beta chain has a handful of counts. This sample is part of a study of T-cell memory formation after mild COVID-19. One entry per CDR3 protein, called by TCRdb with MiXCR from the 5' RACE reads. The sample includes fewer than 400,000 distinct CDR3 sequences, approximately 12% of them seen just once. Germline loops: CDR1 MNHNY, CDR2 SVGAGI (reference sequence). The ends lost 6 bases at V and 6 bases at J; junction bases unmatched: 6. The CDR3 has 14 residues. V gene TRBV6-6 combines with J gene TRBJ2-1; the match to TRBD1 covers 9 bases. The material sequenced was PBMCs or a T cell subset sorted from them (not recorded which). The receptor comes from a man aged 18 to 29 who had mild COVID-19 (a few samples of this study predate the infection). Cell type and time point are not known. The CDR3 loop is CASRTDRGSNEQFF. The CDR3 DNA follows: TGTGCCAGCAGGACGGACAGGGGTAGCAATGAGCAGTTCTTC.